This T cell receptor (beta chain) stems from a study of early T cells in non-severe SARS-CoV-2 infection. Worth noting for this clonotype: Its target is not known.

The library protocol tagged individual cDNA molecules with unique molecular identifiers. TCRdb reanalysed the 5' RACE reads using MiXCR and keeps one entry per CDR3 protein. The data contain around 50,000 distinct CDR3 sequences, over 9.5% of them seen just once; the ten biggest clones take up 2.5% to 3%. Deletions cut 8 bases from V and 0 bases from J, with 13 bases between. The CDR3 totals 14 residues. Germline V gene lookup returns CDR1 SGHAT and CDR2 FQNNGV. Notes on the study in general: Matching with VDJdb favored anti-spike CD8 responses (missing private and CD4 specificities).

Material for sequencing was whole blood. The clonotype was recovered from an adult who was a healthcare worker with PCR-confirmed SARS-CoV-2 infection or an uninfected control (not recorded which). The chain has TRBV11-2 and TRBJ1-1; D unresolved. The CDR3, as DNA: TGTGCCAGCTCCGCGTGGGGTATGAACACTGAAGCTTTCTTT. It is translated as CASSAWGMNTEAFF. Using reference TRBV11-2 and TRBJ1-1 for the parts outside the CDR3, the full variable domain is EAGVAQSPRYKIIEKRQSVAFWCNPISGHATLYWYQQILGQGPKLLIQFQNNGVVDDSQLPKDRFSAERLKGVDSTLKIQPAKLEDSAVYLCASSAWGMNTEAFFGQGTRLTVV.